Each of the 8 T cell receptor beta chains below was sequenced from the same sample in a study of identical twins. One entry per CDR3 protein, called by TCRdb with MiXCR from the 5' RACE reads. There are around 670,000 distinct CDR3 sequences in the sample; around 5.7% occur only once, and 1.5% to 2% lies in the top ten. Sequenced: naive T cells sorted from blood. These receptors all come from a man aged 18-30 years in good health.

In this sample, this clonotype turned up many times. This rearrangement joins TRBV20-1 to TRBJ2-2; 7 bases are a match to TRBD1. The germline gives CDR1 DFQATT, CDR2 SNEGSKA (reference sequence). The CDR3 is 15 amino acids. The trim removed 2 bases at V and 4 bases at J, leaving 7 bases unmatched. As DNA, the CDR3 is TGCAGTGCTAGACAGACAGGGAAGAGCACCGGGGAGCTGTTTTTT. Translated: CSARQTGKSTGELFF.

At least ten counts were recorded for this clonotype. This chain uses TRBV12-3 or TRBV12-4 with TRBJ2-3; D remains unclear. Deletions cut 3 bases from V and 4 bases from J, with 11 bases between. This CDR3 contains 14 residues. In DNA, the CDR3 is TGTGCCAGCAGTTTGGCAGCCAGAGCAGATACGCAGTATTTT. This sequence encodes CASSLAARADTQYF.

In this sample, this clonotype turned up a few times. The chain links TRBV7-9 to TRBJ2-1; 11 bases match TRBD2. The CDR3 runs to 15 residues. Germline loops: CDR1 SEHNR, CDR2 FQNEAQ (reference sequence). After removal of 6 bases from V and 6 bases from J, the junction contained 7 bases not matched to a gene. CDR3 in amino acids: CASRPLAGDGNEQFF. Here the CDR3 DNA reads TGTGCCAGCAGACCACTAGCGGGAGATGGCAATGAGCAGTTCTTC.

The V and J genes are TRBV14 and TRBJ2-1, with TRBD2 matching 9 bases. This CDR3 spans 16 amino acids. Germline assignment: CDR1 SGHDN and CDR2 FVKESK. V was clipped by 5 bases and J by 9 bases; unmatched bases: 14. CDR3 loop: CASSELGGRASGEQFF. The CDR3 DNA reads TGTGCCAGCAGCGAACTAGGCGGGAGGGCGTCGGGTGAGCAGTTCTTC.

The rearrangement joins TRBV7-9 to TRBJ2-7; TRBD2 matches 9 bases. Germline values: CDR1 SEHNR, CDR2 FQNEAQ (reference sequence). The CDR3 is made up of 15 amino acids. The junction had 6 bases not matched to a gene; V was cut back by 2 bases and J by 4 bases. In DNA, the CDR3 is TGTGCCAGCAGCTTATATTCTAGCGGGATGTACGAGCAGTACTTC. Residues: CASSLYSSGMYEQYF.

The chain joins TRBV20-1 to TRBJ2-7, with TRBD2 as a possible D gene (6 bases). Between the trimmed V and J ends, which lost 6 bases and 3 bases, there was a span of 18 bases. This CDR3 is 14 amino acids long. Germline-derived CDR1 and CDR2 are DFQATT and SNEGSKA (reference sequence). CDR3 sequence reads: CSAISRGAGYEQYF. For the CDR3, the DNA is TGCAGTGCCATTTCAAGAGGAGCGGGCTACGAGCAGTACTTC.

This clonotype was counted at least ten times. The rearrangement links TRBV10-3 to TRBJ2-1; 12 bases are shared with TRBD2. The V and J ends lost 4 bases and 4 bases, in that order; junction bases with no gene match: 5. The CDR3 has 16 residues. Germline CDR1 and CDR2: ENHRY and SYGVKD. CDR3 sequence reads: CAISGLAGEVYNEQFF. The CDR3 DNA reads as TGTGCCATCAGTGGACTAGCGGGAGAGGTGTACAATGAGCAGTTCTTC.

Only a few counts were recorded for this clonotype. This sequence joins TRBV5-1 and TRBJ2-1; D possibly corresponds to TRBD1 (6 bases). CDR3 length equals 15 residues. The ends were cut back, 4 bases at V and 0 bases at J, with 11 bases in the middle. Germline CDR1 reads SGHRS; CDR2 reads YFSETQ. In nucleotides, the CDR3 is TGCGCCAGCAGCCGGACAGCCATCTCCTACAATGAGCAGTTCTTC. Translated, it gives CASSRTAISYNEQFF.